Each of the 20 T cell receptor beta chains below was sequenced from the same sample in a study of T cells in Graves' hyperthyroidism and ophthalmopathy. TCR beta CDR3 regions were amplified from RNA transcripts. HTBI primers were the set used in a first-round RT-PCR of the TCR CDR3. TCRdb reanalysed the multiplex PCR reads using MiXCR and keeps one entry per CDR3 protein. Of some 270,000 distinct CDR3 sequences listed, approximately 25% are singletons. The specimen sequenced was blood. The receptors originated from a woman in her thirties or forties with Graves' ophthalmopathy.

This clonotype was recorded once. Just one base apart from a much larger clone, this may be a read error. The chain couples TRBV4-1 to TRBJ2-7; D unclear. V was trimmed by 2 bases and J by 3 bases, leaving 17 bases between them. Germline values: CDR1 MGHRA, CDR2 YSYEKL. The CDR3 runs 16 residues. The CDR3 loop reads CASSQREATMVYEQYF. CDR3 sequence (DNA): TGCGCCAGCAGCCAACGCGAAGCGACGATGGTCTACGAGCAGTACTTC.

This clonotype has just a few counts. The rearrangement joins TRBV30 to TRBJ1-2; D unresolved. Germline V gene data show CDR1 as GTSNPN and CDR2 as SVGIG (reference sequence). V was trimmed by 8 bases and J by 0 bases, leaving 16 bases between them. The CDR3 is 14 residues long. The CDR3: CARHSLGANYGYTF. The CDR3 bases are TGTGCCCGTCATTCGTTAGGCGCTAACTATGGCTACACCTTC. Combining the CDR3 with reference TRBV30 and TRBJ1-2 gives the whole variable domain SQTIHQWPATLVQPVGSPLSLECTVEGTSNPNLYWYRQAAGRGLQLLFYSVGIGQISSEVPQNLSASRPQDRQFILSSKKLLLSDSGFYLCARHSLGANYGYTFGSGTRLTVV.

The rearrangement joins TRBV28 to TRBJ2-7; no firm D call. Trimming stripped 8 bases from V and 1 base from J, with 12 bases between. The CDR3 runs to 13 residues. Germline loops: CDR1 MDHEN, CDR2 SYDVKM. The DNA of the CDR3 is TGTGCCAGCCGCAAGCATCTTTCCTACGAGCAGTACTTC. It specifies CASRKHLSYEQYF.

This clonotype was observed many times. The chain joins TRBV5-1 to TRBJ1-5, with TRBD1 matching 7 bases. The length of the CDR3 is 16 residues. Germline values: CDR1 SGHRS, CDR2 YFSETQ. V gave up 0 bases and J gave up 7 bases; unmatched junction bases: 10. In DNA, the CDR3 is TGCGCCAGCAGCTTGGACCAGGGGGGGGGGACGCAGCCCCAGCATTTT. This translates into CASSLDQGGGTQPQHF.

The CDR3 bases are TGTGCCAGCAGTCTCCTAGGGGGGGCCTACGAGCAGTACTTC. Amino acid sequence: CASSLLGGAYEQYF. The chain employs TRBV27 and TRBJ2-7, with D perhaps TRBD2 (7 bases). V was shortened by 5 bases and J by 2 bases, with 13 bases between the two germline ends. The CDR3 is 14 residues long. Germline CDR1 and CDR2: MNHEY and SMNVEV (reference sequence).

The gene calls are TRBV6-4 and TRBJ2-7, with D perhaps given as TRBD1 or TRBD2 (6 bases each). The CDR3 runs 13 residues. CDR1 is MRHNA and CDR2 is SNTAGT in the germline V gene. Trimming took 2 bases from V and 8 from J, leaving 13 bases between them. CDR3 amino acids: CASSDRFGGQQYF. Here the CDR3 DNA reads TGTGCCAGCAGTGACCGCTTCGGGGGCCAGCAGTACTTC.

The chain's CDR3 is CASSHEALAGQETQYF. In DNA form, the CDR3 reads TGTGCCAGCAGCCACGAAGCTCTAGCGGGGCAAGAGACCCAGTACTTC. The chain employs TRBV3-1 and TRBJ2-5, with 9 bases lining up with TRBD2. The CDR3 contains 16 residues. J was trimmed by 2 bases and V by 3 bases; bases with no gene match: 7. Germline V lookup: CDR1 LGHDT, CDR2 YNNKEL (reference sequence).

This clonotype showed up many times. The rearrangement links TRBV10-3 to TRBJ2-5, with 11 bases aligning to TRBD1. V trimming: 10 bases; J trimming: 5 bases; junction bases outside the gene matches: 6. CDR3 size: 13 residues. Germline-derived CDR1 and CDR2 are ENHRY and SYGVKD. CDR3: CATDRGRGETQYF. The CDR3 coding sequence is TGTGCCACGGACAGGGGGCGAGGGGAGACCCAGTACTTC.

This clonotype was observed many times. The chain has TRBV9 and TRBJ2-7, with TRBD2 matching 10 bases. The CDR3 loop spans 14 amino acids. Trimming at V came to 2 bases and at J to 3 bases, leaving 2 bases not matched to a gene. CDR1 is SGDLS, CDR2 YYNGEE, per germline. CDR3 in DNA: TGTGCCAGCAGCGTCAGCGGGAGGGGCTACGAGCAGTACTTC. Translation: CASSVSGRGYEQYF.

This sequence joins TRBV5-5 and TRBJ2-3; D unresolved. Germline CDR1 is SGHKS and CDR2 is YYEKEE (reference sequence). The CDR3 has 15 residues. The V end lost 3 bases, the J end lost 0 bases, and 11 bases lay between the germline ends. The CDR3 protein is CASSSLGYSTDTQYF. The CDR3 nucleotides read TGTGCCAGCAGCTCTCTAGGCTACAGCACAGATACGCAGTATTTT.

V and J are TRBV30 and TRBJ1-2, with 8 bases lining up with TRBD1. Germline assignment: CDR1 GTSNPN and CDR2 SVGIG (reference sequence). There are 11 residues in the CDR3. Unmatched junction bases numbered 6, after V lost 7 bases and J lost 8 bases. CDR3 DNA: TGTGCCTTTCCGGACAGGGCGGGCTACACCTTC. This sequence encodes CAFPDRAGYTF.

In its sample, this clonotype was seen many times. The chain couples TRBV7-8 to TRBJ2-7, with D possibly TRBD2 on 5 matching bases. The germline V gene has CDR1 SGHVS and CDR2 FQNEAQ. V was shortened by 3 bases and J by 3 bases, with 6 bases between the two germline ends. The CDR3 has 12 residues. The CDR3 nucleotides read TGTGCCAGCAGCTTGAGGGTCTACGAGCAGTACTTC. Protein product: CASSLRVYEQYF.

Many counts were recorded for this clonotype. The chain uses TRBV29-1 and TRBJ1-1; D gene unclear. The CDR3 extends over 12 amino acids. Trimming took off 4 bases at V and 2 bases at J, with 8 bases between the two ends. Looked up from germline, CDR1 is SQVTM and CDR2 is ANQGSEA. Written as DNA, the CDR3 is TGCAGCGTTGGGCAGGCTAACACTGAAGCTTTCTTT. Amino acids: CSVGQANTEAFF.

This chain links TRBV5-1 with TRBJ2-7, with D possibly being TRBD1 (5 bases). The V end was cut by 4 bases, the J end by 5 bases, with 16 bases between. The length of the CDR3 is 14 residues. The germline CDR1 and CDR2 sequences are SGHRS and YFSETQ. CDR3 DNA sequence: TGCGCCAGCAGCCCGTCTGGGGCCGTCCACGAGCAGTACTTC. This sequence encodes CASSPSGAVHEQYF.

This clonotype was seen repeatedly, ten times or more. The chain uses TRBV27 and TRBJ2-7, with 11 bases aligning to TRBD2. Losses at the gene ends were 4 bases for V and 2 bases for J; bases not matched to a gene: 10. The CDR3 has 17 residues. The germline gives CDR1 MNHEY, CDR2 SMNVEV (reference sequence). The CDR3 here is CASSWRQPGLAAYEQYF. The CDR3 DNA reads as TGTGCCAGCAGTTGGAGACAGCCGGGACTAGCGGCCTACGAGCAGTACTTC.

This clonotype was seen many times. The chain uses TRBV6-2 or TRBV6-3 and TRBJ1-2, with 7 bases matching TRBD1. Germline V gene sequence: CDR1 MNHEY, CDR2 SVGEGT. CDR3 size: 14 residues. Losses at the gene ends were 6 bases for V and 4 bases for J; bases not matched to a gene: 8. The CDR3 sequence is CASRETDRIYGYTF. CDR3 coding DNA: TGTGCCAGCAGAGAAACGGACAGGATCTATGGCTACACCTTC.

This clonotype was seen ten or more times. This chain's CDR3 is CASSLPLDSYNQPQHF. The CDR3 region has the DNA TGTGCCAGCAGTTTACCCCTAGACAGCTACAATCAGCCCCAGCATTTT. The chain combines TRBV28 with TRBJ1-5; tentative D call: TRBD1 (5 bases). The CDR3 extends over 16 amino acids. CDR1 and CDR2 (germline): MDHEN, SYDVKM. The ends were cut back, 2 bases at V and 3 bases at J, with 14 bases in the middle.

The chain carries TRBV27 and TRBJ1-1, with D hard to call. Between the trimmed V and J ends, which lost 3 bases and 4 bases, there was a span of 12 bases. This CDR3 has 14 residues. CDR1 and CDR2 (germline): MNHEY, SMNVEV (reference sequence). The CDR3 region is CASSFRVESTEAFF. DNA of the CDR3: TGTGCCAGCAGTTTCCGTGTTGAGAGCACTGAAGCTTTCTTT.

This clonotype occurred many times. The chain joins TRBV19 to TRBJ1-1; D is unclear. This CDR3 has 12 amino acids. V dropped 7 bases and J dropped 1 base, with 7 bases sitting between them. In germline, CDR1 is LNHDA, CDR2 SQIVND (reference sequence). The DNA of the CDR3 is TGTGCCAGTAAGAAGGAGAACACTGAAGCTTTCTTT. Translated, it gives CASKKENTEAFF.

There are a few counts of this clonotype. J is TRBJ2-2 and V is TRBV3-1; D perhaps matches TRBD1 (5 bases). The CDR3 length is 11 residues. V lost 8 bases and J 8 bases, leaving 9 bases between the germline ends. Germline V gene lookup returns CDR1 LGHDT and CDR2 YNNKEL (reference sequence). Here the CDR3 reads CASEQGGELFF. The CDR3 DNA follows: TGTGCCAGCGAGCAGGGAGGGGAGCTGTTTTTT.